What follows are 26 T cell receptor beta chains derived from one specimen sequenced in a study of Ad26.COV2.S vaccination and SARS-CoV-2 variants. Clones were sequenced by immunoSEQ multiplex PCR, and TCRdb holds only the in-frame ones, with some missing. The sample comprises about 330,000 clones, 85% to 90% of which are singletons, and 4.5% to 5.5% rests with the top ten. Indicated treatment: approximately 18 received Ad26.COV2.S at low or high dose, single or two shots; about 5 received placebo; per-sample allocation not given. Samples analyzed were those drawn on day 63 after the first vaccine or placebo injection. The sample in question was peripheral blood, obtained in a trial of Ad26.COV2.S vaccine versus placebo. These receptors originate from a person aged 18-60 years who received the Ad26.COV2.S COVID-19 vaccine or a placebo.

This chain's CDR3 is CASRKRGLGDQPQHF. In DNA, the CDR3 is TGTGCCAGCCGAAAAAGGGGTCTTGGGGATCAGCCCCAGCATTTT. The chain has TRBV19 and TRBJ1-5, with D perhaps TRBD1 (5 bases). V was clipped by 9 bases and J by 5 bases, with 20 bases between them. Germline CDR1 is LNHDA and CDR2 is SQIVND (reference sequence). CDR3 length: 15 residues. Filled out from reference TRBV19 and TRBJ1-5, the complete variable domain reads DGGITQSPKYLFRKEGQNVTLSCEQNLNHDAMYWYRQDPGQGLRLIYYSQIVNDFQKGDIAEGYSVSREKKESFPLTVTSAQKNPTAFYLCASRKRGLGDQPQHFGDGTRLSIL.

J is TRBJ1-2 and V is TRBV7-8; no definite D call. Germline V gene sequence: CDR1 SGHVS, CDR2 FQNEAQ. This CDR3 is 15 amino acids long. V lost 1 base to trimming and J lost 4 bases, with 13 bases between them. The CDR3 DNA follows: TGTGCCAGCAGCTTAGTCCAAGGACGGCTCTATGGCTACACCTTC. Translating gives CASSLVQGRLYGYTF.

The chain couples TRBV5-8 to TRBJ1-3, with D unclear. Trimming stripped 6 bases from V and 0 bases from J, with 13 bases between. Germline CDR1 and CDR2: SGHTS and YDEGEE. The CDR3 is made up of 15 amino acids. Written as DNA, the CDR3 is TGTGCCAGCATGACGCTGAGAGTCTCTGGAAACACCATATATTTT. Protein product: CASMTLRVSGNTIYF.

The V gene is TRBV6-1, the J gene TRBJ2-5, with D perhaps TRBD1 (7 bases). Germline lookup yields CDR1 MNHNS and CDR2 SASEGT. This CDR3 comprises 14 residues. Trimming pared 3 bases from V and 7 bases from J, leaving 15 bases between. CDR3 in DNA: TGTGCCAGCAGTGACAGGGGGAGGTCGGGGACCCAGTACTTC. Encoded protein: CASSDRGRSGTQYF.

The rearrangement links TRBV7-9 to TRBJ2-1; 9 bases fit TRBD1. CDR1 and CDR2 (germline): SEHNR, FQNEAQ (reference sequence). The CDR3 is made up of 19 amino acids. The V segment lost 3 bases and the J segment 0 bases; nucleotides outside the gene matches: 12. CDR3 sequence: CASSFNQGTGRGSYNEQFF. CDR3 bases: TGTGCCAGCAGCTTTAACCAAGGGACAGGGCGCGGCTCCTACAATGAGCAGTTCTTC.

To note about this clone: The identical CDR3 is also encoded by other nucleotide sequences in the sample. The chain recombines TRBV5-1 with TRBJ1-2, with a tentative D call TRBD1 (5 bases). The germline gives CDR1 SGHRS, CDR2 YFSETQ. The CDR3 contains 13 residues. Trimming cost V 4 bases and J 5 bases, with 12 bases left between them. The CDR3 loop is CASSPPDSYGYTF. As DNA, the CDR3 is TGCGCCAGCAGCCCTCCTGACAGTTATGGCTACACCTTC.

As DNA, the CDR3 is TGTGCCAGCAGCTTCGGGGGGAGATATAGCAATCAGCCCCAGCATTTT. This codes for CASSFGGRYSNQPQHF. The chain recombines TRBV5-6 with TRBJ1-5, with a possible D match to TRBD1 (5 bases). V was cut by 2 bases and J by 0 bases, with 12 bases left in between. Germline V gene sequence: CDR1 SGHDT, CDR2 YYEEEE. This CDR3 is 16 amino acids long.

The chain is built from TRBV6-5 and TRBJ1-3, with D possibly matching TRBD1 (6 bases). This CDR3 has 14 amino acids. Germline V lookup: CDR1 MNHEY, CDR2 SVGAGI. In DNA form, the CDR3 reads TGTGTCATGAAGGGGGACCCACCGGGAAACACCATATATTTT. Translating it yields CVMKGDPPGNTIYF.

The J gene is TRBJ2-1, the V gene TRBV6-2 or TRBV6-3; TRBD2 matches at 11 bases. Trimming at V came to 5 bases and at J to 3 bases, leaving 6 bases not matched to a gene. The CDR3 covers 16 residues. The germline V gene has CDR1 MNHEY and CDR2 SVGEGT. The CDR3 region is CASSTRLAGHYNEQFF. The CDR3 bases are TGTGCCAGCAGTACTCGACTAGCGGGGCACTACAATGAGCAGTTCTTC.

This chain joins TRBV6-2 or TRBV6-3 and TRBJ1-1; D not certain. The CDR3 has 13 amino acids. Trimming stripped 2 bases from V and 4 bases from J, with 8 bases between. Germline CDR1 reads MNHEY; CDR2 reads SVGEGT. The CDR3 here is CASSYGLRTEAFF. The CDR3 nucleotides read TGTGCCAGCAGTTACGGCCTGCGCACTGAAGCTTTCTTT.

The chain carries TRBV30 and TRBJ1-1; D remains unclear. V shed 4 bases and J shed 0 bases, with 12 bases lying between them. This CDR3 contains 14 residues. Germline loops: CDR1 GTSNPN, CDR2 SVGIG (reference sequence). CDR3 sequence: CAWTQGDLNTEAFF. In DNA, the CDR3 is TGTGCCTGGACCCAAGGAGACTTGAACACTGAAGCTTTCTTT.

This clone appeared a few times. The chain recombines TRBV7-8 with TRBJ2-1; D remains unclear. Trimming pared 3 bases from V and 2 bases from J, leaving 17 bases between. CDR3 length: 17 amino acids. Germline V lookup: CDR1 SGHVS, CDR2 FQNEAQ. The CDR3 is CASSFPVGFPTYNEQFF. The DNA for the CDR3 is TGTGCCAGCAGCTTCCCTGTAGGCTTCCCCACCTACAATGAGCAGTTCTTC.

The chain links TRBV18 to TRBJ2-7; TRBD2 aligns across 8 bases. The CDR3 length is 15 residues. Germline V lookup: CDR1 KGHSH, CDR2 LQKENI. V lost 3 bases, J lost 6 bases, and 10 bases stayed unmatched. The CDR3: CASSPEGLGSREQYF. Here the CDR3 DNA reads TGTGCCAGCTCACCGGAGGGACTAGGTTCTCGCGAGCAGTACTTC.

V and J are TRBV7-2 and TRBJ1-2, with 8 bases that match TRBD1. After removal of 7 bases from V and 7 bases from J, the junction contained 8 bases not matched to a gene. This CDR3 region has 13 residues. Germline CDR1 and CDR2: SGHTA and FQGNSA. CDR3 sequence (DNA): TGTGCCAGCAACCTACAGGGGGATCGTGGCTACACCTTC. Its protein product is CASNLQGDRGYTF.

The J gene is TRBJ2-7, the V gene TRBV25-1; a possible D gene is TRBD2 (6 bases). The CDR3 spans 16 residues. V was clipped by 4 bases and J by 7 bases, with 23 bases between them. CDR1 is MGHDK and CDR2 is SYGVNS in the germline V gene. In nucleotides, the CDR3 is TGTGCCAGCAGTGTTGCCCCCGGGCAGGCGGGATCTGAGCAGTACTTC. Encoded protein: CASSVAPGQAGSEQYF.

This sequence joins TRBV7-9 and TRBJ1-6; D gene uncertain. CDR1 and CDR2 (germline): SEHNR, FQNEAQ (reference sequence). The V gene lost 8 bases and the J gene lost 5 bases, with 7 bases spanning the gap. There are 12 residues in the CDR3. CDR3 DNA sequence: TGTGCCAGCGGGGTTAATAATTCACCCCTCCACTTT. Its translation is CASGVNNSPLHF.

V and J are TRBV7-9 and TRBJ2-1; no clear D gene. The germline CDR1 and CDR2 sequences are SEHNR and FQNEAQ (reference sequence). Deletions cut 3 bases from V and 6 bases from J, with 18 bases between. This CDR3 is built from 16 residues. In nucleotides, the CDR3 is TGTGCCAGCAGCTTGGCAAAGAACAGACCTTCCAATGAGCAGTTCTTC. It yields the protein CASSLAKNRPSNEQFF.

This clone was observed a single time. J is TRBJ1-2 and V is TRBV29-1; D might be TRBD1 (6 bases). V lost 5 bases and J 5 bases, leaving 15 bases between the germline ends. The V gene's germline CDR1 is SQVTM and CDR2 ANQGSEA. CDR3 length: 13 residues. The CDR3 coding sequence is TGCAGCGTTCGAGAGGGGGTGAGGTATGGCTACACCTTC. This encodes CSVREGVRYGYTF.

CDR3 loop: CASGQKGAQTQYF. The DNA of the CDR3 is TGTGCTAGTGGACAGAAGGGGGCTCAGACCCAGTACTTC. The chain has TRBV12-5 and TRBJ2-5, with 7 bases identical to TRBD1. The CDR3 sequence is 13 residues long. CDR1 and CDR2 (germline): LGHNT, FRNRAP. With 6 bases clipped from V and 6 bases from J, the junction kept 7 bases outside the gene matches.

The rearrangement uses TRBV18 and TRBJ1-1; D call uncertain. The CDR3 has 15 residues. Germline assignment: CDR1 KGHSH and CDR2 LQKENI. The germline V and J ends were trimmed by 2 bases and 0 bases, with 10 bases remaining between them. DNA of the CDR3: TGTGCCAGCTCACCAAATCCGGGGATGAACACTGAAGCTTTCTTT. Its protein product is CASSPNPGMNTEAFF.

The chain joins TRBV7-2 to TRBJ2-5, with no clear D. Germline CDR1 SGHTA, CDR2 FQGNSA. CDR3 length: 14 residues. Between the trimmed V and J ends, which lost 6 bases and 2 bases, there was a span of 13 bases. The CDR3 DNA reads TGTGCCAGCAGAGGCCAATTAGTACAAGAGACCCAGTACTTC. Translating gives CASRGQLVQETQYF.

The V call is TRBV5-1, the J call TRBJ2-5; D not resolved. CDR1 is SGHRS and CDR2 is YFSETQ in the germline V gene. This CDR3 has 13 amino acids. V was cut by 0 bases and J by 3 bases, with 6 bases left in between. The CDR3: CASSLGSEETQYF. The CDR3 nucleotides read TGCGCCAGCAGCTTGGGCAGTGAAGAGACCCAGTACTTC.

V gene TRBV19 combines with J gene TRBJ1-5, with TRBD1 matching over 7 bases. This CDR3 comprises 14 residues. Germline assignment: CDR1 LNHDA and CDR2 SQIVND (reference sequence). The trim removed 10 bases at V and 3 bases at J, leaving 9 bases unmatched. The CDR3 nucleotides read TGTGCCACGAGGAGGGACAGCCTCAATCAGCCCCAGCATTTT. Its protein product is CATRRDSLNQPQHF.

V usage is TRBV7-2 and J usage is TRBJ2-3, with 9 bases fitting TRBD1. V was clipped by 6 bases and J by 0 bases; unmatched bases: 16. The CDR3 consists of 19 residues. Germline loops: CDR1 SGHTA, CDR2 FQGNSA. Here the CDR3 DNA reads TGTGCCAGCAGTGACAGGGGGGAAGGAAATATTTTTAGCACAGATACGCAGTATTTT. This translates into CASSDRGEGNIFSTDTQYF.

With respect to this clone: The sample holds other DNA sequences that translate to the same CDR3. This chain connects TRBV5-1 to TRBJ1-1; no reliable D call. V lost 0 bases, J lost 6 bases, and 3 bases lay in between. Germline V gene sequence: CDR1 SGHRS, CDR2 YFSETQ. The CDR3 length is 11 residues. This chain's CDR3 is CASSLGPEAFF. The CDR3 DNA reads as TGCGCCAGCAGCTTGGGTCCTGAAGCTTTCTTT.

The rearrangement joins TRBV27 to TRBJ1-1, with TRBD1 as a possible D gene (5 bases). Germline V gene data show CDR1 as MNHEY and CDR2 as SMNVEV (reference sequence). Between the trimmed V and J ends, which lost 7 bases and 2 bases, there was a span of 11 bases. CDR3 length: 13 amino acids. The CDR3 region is CASTSRGNTEAFF. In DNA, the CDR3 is TGTGCCAGCACTTCGAGGGGTAACACTGAAGCTTTCTTT.